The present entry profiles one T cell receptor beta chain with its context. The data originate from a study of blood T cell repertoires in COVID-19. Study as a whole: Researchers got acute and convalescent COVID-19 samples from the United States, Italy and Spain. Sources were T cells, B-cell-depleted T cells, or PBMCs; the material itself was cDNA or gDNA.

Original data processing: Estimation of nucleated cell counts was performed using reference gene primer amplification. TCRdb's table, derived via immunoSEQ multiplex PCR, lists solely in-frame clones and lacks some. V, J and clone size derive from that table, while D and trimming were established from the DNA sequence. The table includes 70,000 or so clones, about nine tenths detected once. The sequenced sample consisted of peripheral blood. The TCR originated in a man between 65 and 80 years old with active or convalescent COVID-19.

CDR3 coding DNA: TGTGCCAGCAGCTTAGAGTGGCAGGGAAGTAACACCGGGGAGCTGTTTTTT. This sequence encodes CASSLEWQGSNTGELFF. The chain joins TRBV7-9 to TRBJ2-2; the D gene is possibly TRBD1 (5 bases). In germline, CDR1 is SEHNR, CDR2 FQNEAQ (reference sequence). This CDR3 region has 17 residues. The germline V and J ends were trimmed by 1 base and 2 bases, with 14 bases remaining between them.